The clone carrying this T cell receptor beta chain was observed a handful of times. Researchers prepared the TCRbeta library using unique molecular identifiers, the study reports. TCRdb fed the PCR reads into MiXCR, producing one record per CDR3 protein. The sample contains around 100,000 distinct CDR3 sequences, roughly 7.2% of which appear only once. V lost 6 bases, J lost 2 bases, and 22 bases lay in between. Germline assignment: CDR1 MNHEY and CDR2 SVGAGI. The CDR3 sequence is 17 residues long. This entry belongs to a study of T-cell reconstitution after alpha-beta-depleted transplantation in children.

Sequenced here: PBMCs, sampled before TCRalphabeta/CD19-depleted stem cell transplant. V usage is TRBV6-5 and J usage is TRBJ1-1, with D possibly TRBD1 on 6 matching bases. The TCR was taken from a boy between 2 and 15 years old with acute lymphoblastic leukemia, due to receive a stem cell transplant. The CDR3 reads CASRPTGRGSVNTEAFF. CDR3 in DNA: TGTGCCAGCAGACCCACAGGGAGAGGGTCTGTAAACACTGAAGCTTTCTTT.